Described below is a single T cell receptor beta chain sequence and its context. The CDR3 extends over 16 amino acids. Germline V gene sequence: CDR1 KGHSH, CDR2 LQKENI. Trimming at V came to 0 bases and at J to 3 bases, leaving 2 bases not matched to a gene. While infection was still active, Seattle patients were enrolled and then followed longitudinally. These data belong to a study of blood T cell repertoires in COVID-19. About the research overall: Some COVID-19 samples were acute and others convalescent; all came from the United States, Italy and Spain. T cells, B-cell-depleted T cells, or PBMCs provided the cDNA or gDNA that served as material.

Source study methods: Estimation of nucleated cell counts relied on the amplification of reference gene primers. Generated by immunoSEQ multiplex PCR, the TCRdb table keeps only in-frame clones and is missing some. The V and J calls and clone size come from that table; D and trimming were worked out from the DNA. The sample lists roughly 170,000 clones; 70% to 90% were seen once. The sequenced material came from peripheral blood. This TCR came from a woman in her forties or fifties with COVID-19, enrolled during active disease. V is TRBV18 and J is TRBJ2-1; TRBD1 aligns across 10 bases. The CDR3 DNA reads as TGTGCCAGCTCACCACCGACAGGGGGCTTCTACAATGAGCAGTTCTTC. It is translated as CASSPPTGGFYNEQFF.